Each of the 19 T cell receptor beta chains below was sequenced from the same sample in a study of shared clonotypes between healthy human individuals (dated by TCRdb to the early 2020s). The library relied on the immunoSEQ multiplex PCR assay. The immuneACCESS repertoire file appears here via TCRdb, limited to in-frame rearrangements. These files lack a portion of the clones; in checked studies, under half of the deficit traces to unresolved V genes, and the cause of the others is not known. Present in this sample are 2 million to 3 million clones, 90% to 95% of which were seen just once. Roughly 0.36% of the sample lies in the top ten. The sequenced material came from naive CD4+ T cells from PBMCs. In light of the paper, this sample's cell subset or site label describes: CD45RA+ positively selected. The receptors here all came from a man aged 18 to 30 in good health. Some clones in this sample may be carry-over from other donors' samples.

The J gene is TRBJ2-5, the V gene TRBV4-1; D is undetermined. V was clipped by 0 bases and J by 7 bases, with 6 bases between them. Per germline, CDR1 MGHRA and CDR2 YSYEKL. This CDR3 has 12 amino acids. The CDR3 reads CASSQDRTTQYF. In DNA, the CDR3 is TGCGCCAGCAGCCAAGATCGGACGACCCAGTACTTC.

The rearrangement uses TRBV4-3 and TRBJ2-5, with 9 nucleotides matching TRBD1. With V trimmed by 0 bases and J by 4 bases, 15 bases remained unmatched. CDR3 size: 19 residues. CDR1 and CDR2 from the germline V gene are LGHNA and YSLEER. The CDR3 DNA sequence: TGCGCCAGCAGCCAAGATTCGAGGGTCGGGACAGGGCGAGGAGAGACCCAGTACTTC. Amino acids: CASSQDSRVGTGRGETQYF.

The chain has TRBV21-1 and TRBJ2-7; the table gives TRBD2 as D, unverified against the DNA. TRBV21-1 corresponds to a pseudogene. The length of the CDR3 is 17 residues. CDR3 nucleotide sequence: TGTGCCAGCAGCAAAGTGGGGCTAGCGGGAGGGGTCTACGAGCAGTACTTC. Amino acids: CASSKVGLAGGVYEQYF.

This clone came up once. Other DNA variants within this sample encode the same CDR3. The V gene is TRBV28, the J gene TRBJ2-1, with 7 bases that match TRBD2. V trimming: 2 bases; J trimming: 7 bases; junction bases outside the gene matches: 5. This CDR3 spans 14 amino acids. Per the germline V gene, CDR1 is MDHEN and CDR2 is SYDVKM. CDR3 DNA: TGTGCCAGCAGTTTAGGCGGGAGCGAGAATGAGCAGTTCTTC. Translation gives CASSLGGSENEQFF.

For this clone: The sample contains more than one DNA sequence encoding this CDR3. CDR3: CASSLGLSTDTQYF. CDR3 DNA sequence: TGTGCCAGCAGCTTAGGGCTCAGCACAGATACGCAGTATTTT. The genes are TRBV7-2 and TRBJ2-3; D not certain. CDR3 size: 14 residues. The germline V and J ends were trimmed by 1 base and 0 bases, with 5 bases remaining between them. Per the germline V gene, CDR1 is SGHTA and CDR2 is FQGNSA.

Comments on this clone: Other nucleotide sequences in the sample specify the same CDR3. The rearrangement uses TRBV5-4 and TRBJ2-6, with D tentatively TRBD2 (6 bases). V was shortened by 5 bases and J by 2 bases, with 11 bases between the two germline ends. Germline V CDR1 and CDR2: SGHNT, YYREEE (reference sequence). The CDR3 extends over 15 amino acids. In nucleotides, the CDR3 is TGTGCCAGCAGTCCAGGAGGGGCTGGGGCCAACGTCCTGACTTTC. Translating gives CASSPGGAGANVLTF.

This chain links TRBV28 with TRBJ1-3; D remains ambiguous. Trimming pared 8 bases from V and 0 bases from J, leaving 5 bases between. Looked up from germline, CDR1 is MDHEN and CDR2 is SYDVKM. The CDR3 contains 12 residues. The CDR3 region has the DNA TGTGCCAGCGGGCACTCTGGAAACACCATATATTTT. This codes for CASGHSGNTIYF.

Worth noting for this clone: Additional DNA sequences in this sample encode the identical CDR3. The chain is built from TRBV5-1 and TRBJ2-3; the match to TRBD2 covers 12 bases. Trimming took 0 bases from V and 2 from J; bases not matched to a gene: 1. In germline, CDR1 is SGHRS, CDR2 YFSETQ. This CDR3 is built from 16 residues. The CDR3 sequence is CASSLGLAGVTDTQYF. For the CDR3, the DNA is TGCGCCAGCAGCTTGGGACTAGCGGGAGTCACAGATACGCAGTATTTT.

The V and J genes are TRBV15 and TRBJ1-2; 9 bases map to TRBD1. CDR1 and CDR2 from the germline V gene are LNHNV and YYDKDF (reference sequence). The CDR3 runs to 17 residues. V was clipped by 0 bases and J by 9 bases; unmatched bases: 14. CDR3 in amino acids: CATSRDRLTGGSGSYTF. CDR3 DNA: TGTGCCACCAGCAGAGATCGCCTGACAGGGGGGTCTGGTAGCTACACCTTC.

The chain has TRBV19 and TRBJ1-1; possibly TRBD1 for D (6 bases). Trimming took 5 bases from V and 4 from J, leaving 17 bases between them. CDR1 is LNHDA, CDR2 SQIVND, per germline (reference sequence). CDR3 length equals 15 residues. The CDR3 bases are TGTGCCAGTAGTCTTCTCGGGGGGCGAATCACTGAAGCTTTCTTT. Its protein product is CASSLLGGRITEAFF.

The chain links TRBV6-6 to TRBJ1-1; no clear D gene. The ends were cut back, 6 bases at V and 4 bases at J, with 9 bases in the middle. The CDR3 extends over 12 amino acids. Germline V gives CDR1 MNHNY, CDR2 SVGAGI (reference sequence). The chain's CDR3 is CASRIMSTEAFF. The CDR3 DNA reads TGTGCCAGCAGAATAATGAGCACTGAAGCTTTCTTT.

This chain links TRBV10-2 with TRBJ2-1; no firm D call. The CDR3 contains 13 residues. Germline CDR1 WSHSY, CDR2 SAAADI. Trimming took off 6 bases at V and 1 base at J, with 7 bases between the two ends. The DNA of the CDR3 is TGCGCCAGCAGGGCAGGTTCCTACAATGAGCAGTTCTTC. It yields the protein CASRAGSYNEQFF.

Remarks on this clone: This CDR3 is also generated by other DNA sequences in the sample. The rearrangement links TRBV15 to TRBJ2-5; D is undetermined. CDR1 is LNHNV, CDR2 YYDKDF, per germline (reference sequence). The CDR3 sequence is 14 residues long. Trimming pared 1 base from V and 0 bases from J, leaving 6 bases between. CDR3 sequence (DNA): TGTGCCACCAGCAGAGGGCGGAACCAAGAGACCCAGTACTTC. It is translated as CATSRGRNQETQYF.

The chain has TRBV2 and TRBJ2-1; tentatively, D is TRBD2 (6 bases). The CDR3 sequence is 14 residues long. Germline CDR1 and CDR2: SNHLY and FYNNEI. Trimming pared 4 bases from V and 7 bases from J, leaving 14 bases between. CDR3 region: CASSGTGVGNEQFF. In nucleotides, the CDR3 is TGTGCCAGCAGTGGAACGGGAGTGGGGAATGAGCAGTTCTTC.

This clone was recorded only once. The chain joins TRBV19 to TRBJ1-5; D is unresolved. The CDR3 is 14 amino acids. Germline V gives CDR1 LNHDA, CDR2 SQIVND (reference sequence). V gave up 3 bases and J gave up 3 bases, with 9 bases separating them. CDR3 sequence: CASSISGPNQPQHF. The CDR3 nucleotides are TGTGCCAGTAGTATCTCGGGTCCCAATCAGCCCCAGCATTTT.

The chain combines TRBV9 with TRBJ1-4; D is undetermined. V lost 0 bases and J 7 bases, leaving 19 bases between the germline ends. This CDR3 is built from 17 residues. Germline CDR1 SGDLS, CDR2 YYNGEE. CDR3 sequence reads: CASSVGRFVSAAEKLFF. CDR3 bases: TGTGCCAGCAGCGTAGGTCGGTTTGTGTCGGCGGCTGAAAAACTGTTTTTT.

The J gene is TRBJ2-1, the V gene TRBV27, with unresolved D. V lost 0 bases and J lost 4, with 7 bases in between. The CDR3 length is 14 residues. Per germline, CDR1 MNHEY and CDR2 SMNVEV (reference sequence). CDR3 in DNA: TGTGCCAGCAGTTTATCAGCCAGATACAATGAGCAGTTCTTC. Translated: CASSLSARYNEQFF.

The chain recombines TRBV5-1 with TRBJ2-3; D ambiguous. V was trimmed by 2 bases and J by 2 bases, leaving 9 bases between them. The CDR3 consists of 14 residues. CDR1 and CDR2 (germline): SGHRS, YFSETQ. The CDR3 region is CASSLGWDTDTQYF. CDR3 coding DNA: TGCGCCAGCAGCTTAGGATGGGACACAGATACGCAGTATTTT.

The V and J genes are TRBV28 and TRBJ2-1, with D perhaps TRBD1 (6 bases). The CDR3 loop spans 16 amino acids. CDR1 and CDR2 (germline): MDHEN, SYDVKM. Deletions cut 3 bases from V and 15 bases from J, with 27 bases between. The CDR3 DNA follows: TGTGCCAGCAGTTTTGTAGGGGGAGCCATCTTGTTGGGTTTGTTCTTC. Encoded protein: CASSFVGGAILLGLFF.